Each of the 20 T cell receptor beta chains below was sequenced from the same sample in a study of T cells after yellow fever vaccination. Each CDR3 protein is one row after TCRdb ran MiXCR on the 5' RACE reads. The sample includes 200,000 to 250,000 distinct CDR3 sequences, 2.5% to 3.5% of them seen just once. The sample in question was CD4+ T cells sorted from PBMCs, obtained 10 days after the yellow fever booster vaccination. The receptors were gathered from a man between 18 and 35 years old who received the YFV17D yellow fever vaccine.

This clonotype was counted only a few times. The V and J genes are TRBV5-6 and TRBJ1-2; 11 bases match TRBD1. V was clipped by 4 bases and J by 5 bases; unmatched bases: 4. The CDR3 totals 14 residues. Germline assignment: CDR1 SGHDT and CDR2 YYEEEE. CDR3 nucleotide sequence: TGTGCCAGCAGCGCCGGGACAGGGGGTTATGGCTACACCTTC. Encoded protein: CASSAGTGGYGYTF.

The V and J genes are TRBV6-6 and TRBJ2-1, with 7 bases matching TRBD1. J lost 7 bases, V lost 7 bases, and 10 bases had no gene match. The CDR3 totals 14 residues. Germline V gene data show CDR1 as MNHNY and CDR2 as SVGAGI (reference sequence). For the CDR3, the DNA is TGTGCCAGCAATGCCGGGACAGTTACAAATGAGCAGTTCTTC. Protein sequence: CASNAGTVTNEQFF.

The chain's CDR3 is CAWSSWERGGNEQFF. The CDR3 DNA is TGTGCCTGGAGTTCATGGGAGCGGGGGGGCAATGAGCAGTTCTTC. The chain couples TRBV30 to TRBJ2-1; 10 bases align to TRBD2. CDR1 and CDR2 from the germline V gene are GTSNPN and SVGIG (reference sequence). Trimming at V came to 2 bases and at J to 6 bases, leaving 7 bases not matched to a gene. The CDR3 covers 15 residues. Full variable domain (missing parts from reference TRBV30 and TRBJ2-1): SQTIHQWPATLVQPVGSPLSLECTVEGTSNPNLYWYRQAAGRGLQLLFYSVGIGQISSEVPQNLSASRPQDRQFILSSKKLLLSDSGFYLCAWSSWERGGNEQFFGPGTRLTVL.

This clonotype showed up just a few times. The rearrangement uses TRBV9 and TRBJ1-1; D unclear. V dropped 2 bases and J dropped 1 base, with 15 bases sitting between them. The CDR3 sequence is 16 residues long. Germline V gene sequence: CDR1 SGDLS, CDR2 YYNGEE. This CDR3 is CASSVTPGSWNTEAFF. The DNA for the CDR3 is TGTGCCAGCAGCGTGACGCCCGGGTCCTGGAACACTGAAGCTTTCTTT.

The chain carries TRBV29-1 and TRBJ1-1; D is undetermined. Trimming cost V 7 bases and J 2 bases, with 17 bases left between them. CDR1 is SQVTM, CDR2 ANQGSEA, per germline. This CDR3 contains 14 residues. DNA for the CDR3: TGCAGCGGACTCAGGTTAGTGGGAAACACTGAAGCTTTCTTT. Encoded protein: CSGLRLVGNTEAFF.

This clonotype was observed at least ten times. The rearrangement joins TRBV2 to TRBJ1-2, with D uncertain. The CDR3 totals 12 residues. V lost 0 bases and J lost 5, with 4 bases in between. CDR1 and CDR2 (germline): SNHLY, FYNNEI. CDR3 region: CASSEAGYGYTF. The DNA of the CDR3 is TGTGCCAGCAGTGAAGCAGGGTATGGCTACACCTTC.

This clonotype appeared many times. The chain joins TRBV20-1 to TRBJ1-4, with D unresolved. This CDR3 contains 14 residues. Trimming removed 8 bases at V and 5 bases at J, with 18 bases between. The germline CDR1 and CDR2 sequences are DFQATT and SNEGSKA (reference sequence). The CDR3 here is CSTSPGALNEKLFF. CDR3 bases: TGCAGTACGTCCCCGGGAGCTCTAAATGAAAAACTGTTTTTT.

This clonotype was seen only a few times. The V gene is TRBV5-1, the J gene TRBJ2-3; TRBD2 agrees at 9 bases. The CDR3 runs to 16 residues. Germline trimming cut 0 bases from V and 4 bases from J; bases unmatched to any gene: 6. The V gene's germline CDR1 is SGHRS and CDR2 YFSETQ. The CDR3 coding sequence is TGCGCCAGCAGCTTGGCGCCTAGCGGGGCCCCAGATACGCAGTATTTT. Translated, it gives CASSLAPSGAPDTQYF.

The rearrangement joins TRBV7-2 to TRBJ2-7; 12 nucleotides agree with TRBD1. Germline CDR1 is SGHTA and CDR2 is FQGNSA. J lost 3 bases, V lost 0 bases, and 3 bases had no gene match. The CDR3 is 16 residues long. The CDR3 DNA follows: TGTGCCAGCAGCTTAGCGGGACAGGGGGCATTCTACGAGCAGTACTTC. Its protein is CASSLAGQGAFYEQYF.

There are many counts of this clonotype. CDR3 DNA: TGTGCCAGCAGCCTCTCCGCGCAGGGAAACACTGAAGCTTTCTTT. Translating it yields CASSLSAQGNTEAFF. The chain has TRBV7-2 and TRBJ1-1, with D possibly TRBD1 on 5 matching bases. In germline, CDR1 is SGHTA, CDR2 FQGNSA. The V gene lost 5 bases and the J gene lost 2 bases, with 15 bases spanning the gap. The CDR3 extends over 15 amino acids.

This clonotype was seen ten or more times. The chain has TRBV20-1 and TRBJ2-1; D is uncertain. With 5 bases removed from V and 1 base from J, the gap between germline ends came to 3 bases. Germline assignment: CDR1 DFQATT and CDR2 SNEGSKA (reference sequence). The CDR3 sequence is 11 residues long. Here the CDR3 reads CSARSYNEQFF. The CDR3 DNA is TGCAGTGCTCGTTCCTACAATGAGCAGTTCTTC.

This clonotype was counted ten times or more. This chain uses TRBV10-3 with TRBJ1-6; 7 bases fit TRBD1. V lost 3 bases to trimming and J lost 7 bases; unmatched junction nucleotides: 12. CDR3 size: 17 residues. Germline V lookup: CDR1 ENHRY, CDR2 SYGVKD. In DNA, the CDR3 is TGTGCCATCAGTGACCCCGACAGGGTCGTAGGCAATTCACCCCTCCACTTT. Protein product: CAISDPDRVVGNSPLHF.

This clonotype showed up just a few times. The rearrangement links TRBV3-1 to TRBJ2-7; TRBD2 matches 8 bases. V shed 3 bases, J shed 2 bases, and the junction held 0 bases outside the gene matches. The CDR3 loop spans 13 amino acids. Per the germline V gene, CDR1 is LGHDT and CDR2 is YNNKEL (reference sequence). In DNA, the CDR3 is TGTGCCAGCAGCCACGGGGGGGCCTACGAGCAGTACGTC. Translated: CASSHGGAYEQYV.

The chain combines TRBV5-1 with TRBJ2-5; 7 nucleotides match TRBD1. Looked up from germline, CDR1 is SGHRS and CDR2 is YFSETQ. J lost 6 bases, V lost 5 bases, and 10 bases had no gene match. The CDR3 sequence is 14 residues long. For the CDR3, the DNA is TGCGCCAGCAGTCTTACAGGGGATGAGAAGACCCAGTACTTC. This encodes CASSLTGDEKTQYF.

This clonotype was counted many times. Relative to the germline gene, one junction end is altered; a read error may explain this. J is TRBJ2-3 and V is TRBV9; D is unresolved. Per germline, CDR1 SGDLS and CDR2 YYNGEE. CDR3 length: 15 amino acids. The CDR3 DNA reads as TGTGCCAGCAGCGTAAGCGTCCCGGGCACGGATACGCAGTATTTT. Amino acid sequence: CASSVSVPGTDTQYF.

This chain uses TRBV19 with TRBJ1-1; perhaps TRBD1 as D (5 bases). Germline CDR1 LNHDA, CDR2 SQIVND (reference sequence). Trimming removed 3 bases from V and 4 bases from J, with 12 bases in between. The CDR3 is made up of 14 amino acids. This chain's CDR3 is CASSIGGSFTEAFF. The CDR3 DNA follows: TGTGCCAGTAGTATTGGGGGGAGCTTCACTGAAGCTTTCTTT.

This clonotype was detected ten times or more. The CDR3 DNA reads as TGTGCCAGCAGCTCTGGAATTTATAGCAATCAGCCCCAGCATTTT. Its translation: CASSSGIYSNQPQHF. The chain is built from TRBV5-5 and TRBJ1-5; D is unclear. The CDR3 has 15 residues. The V end lost 3 bases, the J end lost 0 bases, and 10 bases lay between the germline ends. Germline V gene data show CDR1 as SGHKS and CDR2 as YYEKEE (reference sequence).

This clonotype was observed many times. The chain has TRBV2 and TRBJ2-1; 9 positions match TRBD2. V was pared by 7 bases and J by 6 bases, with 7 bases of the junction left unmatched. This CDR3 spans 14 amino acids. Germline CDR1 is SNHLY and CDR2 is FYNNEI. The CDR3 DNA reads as TGTGCCAGCAATCTAGCGGGGACGGGCAATGAGCAGTTCTTC. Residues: CASNLAGTGNEQFF.

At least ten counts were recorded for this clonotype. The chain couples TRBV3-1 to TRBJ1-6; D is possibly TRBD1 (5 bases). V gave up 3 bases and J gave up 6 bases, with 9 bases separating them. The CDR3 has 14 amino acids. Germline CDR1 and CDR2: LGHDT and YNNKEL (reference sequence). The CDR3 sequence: CASSHGGVNSPLHF. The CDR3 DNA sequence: TGTGCCAGCAGCCATGGAGGGGTTAATTCACCCCTCCACTTT.

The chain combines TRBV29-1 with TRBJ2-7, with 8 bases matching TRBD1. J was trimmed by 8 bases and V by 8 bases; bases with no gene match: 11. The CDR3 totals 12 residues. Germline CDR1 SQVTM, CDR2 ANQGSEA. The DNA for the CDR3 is TGCAGCCCCAGAGGGGCAGGGGGCAAGCAGTACTTC. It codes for CSPRGAGGKQYF.